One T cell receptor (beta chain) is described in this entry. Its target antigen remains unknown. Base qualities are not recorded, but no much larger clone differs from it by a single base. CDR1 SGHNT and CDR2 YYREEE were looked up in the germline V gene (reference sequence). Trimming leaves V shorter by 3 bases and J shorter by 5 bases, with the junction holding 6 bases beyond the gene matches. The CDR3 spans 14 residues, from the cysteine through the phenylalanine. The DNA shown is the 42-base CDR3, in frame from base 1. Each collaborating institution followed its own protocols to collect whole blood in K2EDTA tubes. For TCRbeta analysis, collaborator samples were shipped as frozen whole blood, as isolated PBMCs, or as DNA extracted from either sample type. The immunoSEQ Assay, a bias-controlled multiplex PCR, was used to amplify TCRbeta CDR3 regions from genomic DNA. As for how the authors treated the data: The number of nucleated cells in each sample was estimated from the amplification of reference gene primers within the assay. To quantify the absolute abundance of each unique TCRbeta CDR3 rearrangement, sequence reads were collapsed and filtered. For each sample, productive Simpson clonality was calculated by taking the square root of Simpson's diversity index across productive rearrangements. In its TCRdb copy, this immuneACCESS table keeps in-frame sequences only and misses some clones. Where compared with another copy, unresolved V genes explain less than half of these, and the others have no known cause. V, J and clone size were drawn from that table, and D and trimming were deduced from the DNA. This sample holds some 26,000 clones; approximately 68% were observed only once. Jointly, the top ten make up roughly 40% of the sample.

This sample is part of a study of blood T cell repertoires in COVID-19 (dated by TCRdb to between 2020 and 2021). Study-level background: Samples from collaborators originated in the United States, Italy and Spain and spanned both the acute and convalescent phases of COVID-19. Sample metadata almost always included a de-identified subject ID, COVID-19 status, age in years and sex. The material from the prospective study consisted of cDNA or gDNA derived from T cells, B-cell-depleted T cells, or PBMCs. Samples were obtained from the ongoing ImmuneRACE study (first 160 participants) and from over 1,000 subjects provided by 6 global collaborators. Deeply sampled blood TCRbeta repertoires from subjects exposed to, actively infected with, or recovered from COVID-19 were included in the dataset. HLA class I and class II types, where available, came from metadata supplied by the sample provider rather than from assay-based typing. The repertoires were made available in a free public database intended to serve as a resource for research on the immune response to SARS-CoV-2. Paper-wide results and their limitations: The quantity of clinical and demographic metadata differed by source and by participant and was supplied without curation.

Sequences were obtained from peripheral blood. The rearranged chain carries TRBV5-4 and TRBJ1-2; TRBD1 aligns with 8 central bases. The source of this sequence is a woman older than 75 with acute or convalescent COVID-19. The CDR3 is CASSSPGQDYGYTF. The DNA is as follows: TGTGCCAGCAGCTCCCCGGGACAGGATTATGGCTACACCTTC.